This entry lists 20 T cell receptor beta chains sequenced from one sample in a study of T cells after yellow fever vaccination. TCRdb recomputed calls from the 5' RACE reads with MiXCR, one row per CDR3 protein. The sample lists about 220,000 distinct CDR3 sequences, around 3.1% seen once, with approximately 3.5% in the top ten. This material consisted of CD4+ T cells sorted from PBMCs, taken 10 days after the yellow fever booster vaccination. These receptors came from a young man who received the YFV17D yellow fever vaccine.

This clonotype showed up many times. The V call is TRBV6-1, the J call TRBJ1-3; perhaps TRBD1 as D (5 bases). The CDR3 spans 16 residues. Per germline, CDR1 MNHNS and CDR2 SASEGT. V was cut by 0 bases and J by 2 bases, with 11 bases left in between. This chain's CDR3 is CASSEARGLAGNTIYF. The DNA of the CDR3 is TGTGCCAGCAGTGAAGCGAGGGGATTAGCTGGAAACACCATATATTTT.

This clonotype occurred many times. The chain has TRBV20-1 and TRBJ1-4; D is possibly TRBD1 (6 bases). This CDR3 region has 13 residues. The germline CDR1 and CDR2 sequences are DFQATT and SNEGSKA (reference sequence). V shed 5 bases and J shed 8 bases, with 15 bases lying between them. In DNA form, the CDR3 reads TGCAGTGCTGGCTTCGGGGGCTCGGAAAAACTGTTTTTT. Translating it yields CSAGFGGSEKLFF.

CDR3 loop: CASSFRLNEKLFF. The CDR3 DNA follows: TGTGCCAGCAGTTTCAGACTTAATGAAAAACTGTTTTTT. The chain links TRBV27 to TRBJ1-4; unclear D gene. This CDR3 spans 13 amino acids. The V end lost 3 bases, the J end lost 4 bases, and 6 bases lay between the germline ends. Germline V gene sequence: CDR1 MNHEY, CDR2 SMNVEV (reference sequence).

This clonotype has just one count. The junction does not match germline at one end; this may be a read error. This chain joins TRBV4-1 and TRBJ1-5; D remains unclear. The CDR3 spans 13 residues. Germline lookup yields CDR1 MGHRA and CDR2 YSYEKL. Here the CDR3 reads CASSYNSKQPQHF. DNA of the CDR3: TGCGCCAGCAGCTACAACAGCAAGCAGCCCCAGCATTTT.

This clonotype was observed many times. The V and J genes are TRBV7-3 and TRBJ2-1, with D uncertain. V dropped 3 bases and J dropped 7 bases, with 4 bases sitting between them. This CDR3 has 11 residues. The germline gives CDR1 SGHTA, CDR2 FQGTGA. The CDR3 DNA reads TGTGCCAGCAGCTTCGGTAATGAGCAGTTCTTC. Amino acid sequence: CASSFGNEQFF.

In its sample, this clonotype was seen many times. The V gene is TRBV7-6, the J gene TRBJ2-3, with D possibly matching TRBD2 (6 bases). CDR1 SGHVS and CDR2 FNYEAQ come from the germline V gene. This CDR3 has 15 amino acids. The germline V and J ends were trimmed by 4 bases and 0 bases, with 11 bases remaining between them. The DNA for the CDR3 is TGTGCCAGCAGCTATATAGCGGACAGCACAGATACGCAGTATTTT. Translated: CASSYIADSTDTQYF.

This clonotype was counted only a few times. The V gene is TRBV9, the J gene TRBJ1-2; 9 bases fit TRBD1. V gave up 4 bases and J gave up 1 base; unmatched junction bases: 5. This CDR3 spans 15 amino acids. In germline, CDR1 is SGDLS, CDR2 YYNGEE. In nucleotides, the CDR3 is TGTGCCAGCAGCTCGAGGACAGGGGATAACTATGGCTACACCTTC. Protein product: CASSSRTGDNYGYTF.

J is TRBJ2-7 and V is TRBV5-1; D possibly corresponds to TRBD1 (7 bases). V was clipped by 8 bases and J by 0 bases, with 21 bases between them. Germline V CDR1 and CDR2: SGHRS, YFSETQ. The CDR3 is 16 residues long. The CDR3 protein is CASKLAGQRSSYEQYF. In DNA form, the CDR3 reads TGCGCCAGTAAACTCGCGGGACAGCGAAGCTCCTACGAGCAGTACTTC.

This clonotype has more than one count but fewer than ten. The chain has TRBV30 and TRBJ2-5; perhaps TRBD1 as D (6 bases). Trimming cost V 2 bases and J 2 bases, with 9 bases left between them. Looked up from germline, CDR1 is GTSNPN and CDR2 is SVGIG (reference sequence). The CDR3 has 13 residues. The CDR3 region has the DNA TGTGCCTGGAGTCGCAGGGGTCAAGAGACCCAGTACTTC. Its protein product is CAWSRRGQETQYF.

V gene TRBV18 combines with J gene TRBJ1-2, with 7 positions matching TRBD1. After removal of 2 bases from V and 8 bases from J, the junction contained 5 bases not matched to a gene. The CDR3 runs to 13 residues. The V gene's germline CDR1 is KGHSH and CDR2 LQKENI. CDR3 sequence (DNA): TGTGCCAGCTCACCAGGGACAGAGATGGGCTACACCTTC. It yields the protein CASSPGTEMGYTF.

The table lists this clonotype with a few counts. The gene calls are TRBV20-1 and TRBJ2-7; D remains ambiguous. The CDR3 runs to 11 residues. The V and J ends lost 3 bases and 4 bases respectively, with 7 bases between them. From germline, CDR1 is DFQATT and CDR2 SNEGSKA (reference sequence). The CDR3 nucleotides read TGCAGTGCTAGTGACGGGTACGAGCAGTACTTC. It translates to CSASDGYEQYF.

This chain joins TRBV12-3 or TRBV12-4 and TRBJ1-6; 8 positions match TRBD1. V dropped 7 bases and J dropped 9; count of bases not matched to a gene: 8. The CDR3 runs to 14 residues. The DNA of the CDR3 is TGTGCCAGCACTGAGCAGGGGGCGTCTTCACCCCTCCACTTT. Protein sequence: CASTEQGASSPLHF.

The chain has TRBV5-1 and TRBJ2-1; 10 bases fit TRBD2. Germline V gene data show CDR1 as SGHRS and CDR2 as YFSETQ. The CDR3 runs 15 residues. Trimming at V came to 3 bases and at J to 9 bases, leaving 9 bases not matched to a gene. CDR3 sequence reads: CASSWGLASSGEQFF. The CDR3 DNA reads TGCGCCAGCAGCTGGGGACTAGCGAGCTCCGGTGAGCAGTTCTTC. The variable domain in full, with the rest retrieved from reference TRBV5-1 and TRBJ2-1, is KAGVTQTPRYLIKTRGQQVTLSCSPISGHRSVSWYQQTPGQGLQFLFEYFSETQRNKGNFPGRFSGRQFSNSRSEMNVSTLELGDSALYLCASSWGLASSGEQFFGPGTRLTVL.

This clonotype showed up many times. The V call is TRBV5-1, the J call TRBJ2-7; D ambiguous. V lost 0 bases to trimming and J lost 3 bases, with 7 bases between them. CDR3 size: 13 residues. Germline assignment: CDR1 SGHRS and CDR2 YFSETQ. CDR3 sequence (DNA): TGCGCCAGCAGCTTGGTCTACGACTACGAGCAGTACTTC. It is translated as CASSLVYDYEQYF.

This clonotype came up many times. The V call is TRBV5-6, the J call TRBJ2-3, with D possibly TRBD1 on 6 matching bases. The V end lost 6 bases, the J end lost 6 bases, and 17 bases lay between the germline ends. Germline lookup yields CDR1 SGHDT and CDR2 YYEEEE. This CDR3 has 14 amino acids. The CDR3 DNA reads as TGTGCCAGCACCGAACAGGGATTTCATGATACGCAGTATTTT. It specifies CASTEQGFHDTQYF.

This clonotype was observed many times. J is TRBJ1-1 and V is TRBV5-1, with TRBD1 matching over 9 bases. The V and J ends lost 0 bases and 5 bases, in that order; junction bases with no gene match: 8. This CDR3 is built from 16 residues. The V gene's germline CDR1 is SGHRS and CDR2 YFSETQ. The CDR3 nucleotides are TGCGCCAGCAGCTTGGGGGCACAGGGGGCAGGTACTGAAGCTTTCTTT. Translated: CASSLGAQGAGTEAFF.

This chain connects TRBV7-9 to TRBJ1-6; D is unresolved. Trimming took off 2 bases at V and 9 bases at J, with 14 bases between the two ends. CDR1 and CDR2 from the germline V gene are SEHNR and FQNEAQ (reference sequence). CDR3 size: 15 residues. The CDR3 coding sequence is TGTGCCAGCAGCTTATCAAGTGCAGAGCTTTCACCCCTCCACTTT. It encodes CASSLSSAELSPLHF. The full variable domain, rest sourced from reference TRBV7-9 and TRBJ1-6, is DTGVSQNPRHKITKRGQNVTFRCDPISEHNRLYWYRQTLGQGPEFLTYFQNEAQLEKSRLLSDRFSAERPKGSFSTLEIQRTEQGDSAMYLCASSLSSAELSPLHFGNGTRLTVT.

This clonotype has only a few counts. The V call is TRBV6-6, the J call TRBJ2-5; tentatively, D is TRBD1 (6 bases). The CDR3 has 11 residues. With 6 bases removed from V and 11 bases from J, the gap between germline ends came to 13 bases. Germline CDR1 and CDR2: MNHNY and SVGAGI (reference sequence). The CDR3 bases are TGTGCCAGCAGGACAGGCGGAGCGCAGTACTTC. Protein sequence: CASRTGGAQYF.

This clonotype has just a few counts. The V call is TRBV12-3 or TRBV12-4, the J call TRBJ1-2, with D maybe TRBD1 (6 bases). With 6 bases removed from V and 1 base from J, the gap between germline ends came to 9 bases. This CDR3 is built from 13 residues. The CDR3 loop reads CASSDRINYGYTF. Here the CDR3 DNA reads TGTGCCAGCAGCGACAGGATTAACTATGGCTACACCTTC.

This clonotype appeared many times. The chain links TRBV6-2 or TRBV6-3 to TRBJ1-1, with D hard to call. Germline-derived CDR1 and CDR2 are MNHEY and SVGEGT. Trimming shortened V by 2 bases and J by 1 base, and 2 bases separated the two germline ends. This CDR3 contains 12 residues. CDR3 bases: TGTGCCAGCAGTTACGAGAACACTGAAGCTTTCTTT. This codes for CASSYENTEAFF.